The 27 T cell receptor beta chains below were found in one sample sequenced in a study of monozygotic twins with inflammatory bowel disease. TCRdb derives one entry per CDR3 protein from the 5' RACE reads, leaving out DNA. In total, the table holds roughly 100,000 distinct CDR3 sequences. The sequenced sample consisted of blood. The receptors here all came from a human donor with ulcerative colitis or Crohn's disease, or a healthy co-twin of an affected twin (not recorded which).

The chain is built from TRBV28 and TRBJ2-1; TCRdb gives TRBD1 as the D gene, but with no DNA this cannot be confirmed. This CDR3 contains 14 residues. Germline CDR1 and CDR2: MDHEN and SYDVKM. The CDR3 sequence is CASSLSGDFNEQFF. Full variable domain (rest looked up from reference TRBV28 and TRBJ2-1): DVKVTQSSRYLVKRTGEKVFLECVQDMDHENMFWYRQDPGLGLRLIYFSYDVKMKEKGDIPEGYSVSREKKERFSLILESASTNQTSMYLCASSLSGDFNEQFFGPGTRLTVL.

The gene calls are TRBV20-1 and TRBJ2-6; the TRBD1 assignment by TCRdb is unverifiable without DNA. The CDR3 runs to 16 residues. Germline V gene data show CDR1 as DFQATT and CDR2 as SNEGSKA (reference sequence). The chain's CDR3 is CSASKGSTAGANVLTF.

V and J are TRBV20-1 and TRBJ2-3; the D gene TCRdb calls, TRBD2, cannot be checked with no DNA. This CDR3 is built from 14 residues. Per germline, CDR1 DFQATT and CDR2 SNEGSKA (reference sequence). CDR3 residues: CSAGTTSGTDTQYF.

The gene calls are TRBV7-2 and TRBJ2-1; no DNA is available, so the TRBD1 call from TCRdb remains unchecked. The germline gives CDR1 SGHTA, CDR2 FQGNSA. The CDR3 extends over 12 amino acids. The CDR3 loop reads CASSLAGAKQFF.

The V call is TRBV28, the J call TRBJ1-5. CDR1 MDHEN and CDR2 SYDVKM come from the germline V gene. The CDR3 loop spans 12 amino acids. The CDR3 sequence is CASMDSNQPQHF.

The chain employs TRBV2 and TRBJ1-5; the TRBD1 assignment by TCRdb is unverifiable without DNA. Germline V CDR1 and CDR2: SNHLY, FYNNEI. The CDR3 runs 12 residues. The CDR3 reads CASTQGNQPQHF.

This chain joins TRBV10-3 and TRBJ1-4; TCRdb designates TRBD1, a call that cannot be tested without DNA. The germline gives CDR1 ENHRY, CDR2 SYGVKD. This CDR3 has 13 amino acids. The CDR3 reads CATLRDPGEKLFF.

The genes are TRBV28 and TRBJ2-5. CDR1 MDHEN and CDR2 SYDVKM come from the germline V gene. The CDR3 is made up of 12 amino acids. The CDR3 loop reads CASSLRTKTQYF.

This sequence joins TRBV2 and TRBJ1-1; TCRdb's D call, TRBD1, is unchecked because there is no DNA. CDR1 and CDR2 from the germline V gene are SNHLY and FYNNEI. There are 12 residues in the CDR3. The CDR3 reads CASSQGGWEAFF.

The chain employs TRBV7-6 and TRBJ2-1; the TCRdb D gene call, TRBD2, has no DNA to confirm it. The CDR3 is made up of 17 amino acids. Germline loops: CDR1 SGHVS, CDR2 FNYEAQ. CDR3 in amino acids: CASSPPSGTSGYNEQFF. Full variable domain (outside the CDR3, taken from reference TRBV7-6 and TRBJ2-1): GAGVSQSPRYKVTKRGQDVALRCDPISGHVSLYWYRQALGQGPEFLTYFNYEAQQDKSGLPNDRFSAERPEGSISTLTIQRTEQRDSAMYRCASSPPSGTSGYNEQFFGPGTRLTVL.

J is TRBJ2-7 and V is TRBV29-1; no DNA is available, so the TRBD1 call from TCRdb remains unchecked. The germline CDR1 and CDR2 sequences are SQVTM and ANQGSEA. The CDR3 runs to 14 residues. This CDR3 is CSVESQGPSYEQYF.

The V call is TRBV6-1, the J call TRBJ2-1; lacking DNA, the TRBD2 call made by TCRdb goes unchecked. CDR3 length: 16 residues. Germline V gene lookup returns CDR1 MNHNS and CDR2 SASEGT. This chain's CDR3 is CASSGKTSGVYNEQFF.

The V call is TRBV27, the J call TRBJ1-2; no DNA is available, so the TRBD1 call from TCRdb remains unchecked. CDR3 length: 19 residues. The germline V gene has CDR1 MNHEY and CDR2 SMNVEV (reference sequence). This chain's CDR3 is CASSPRLGQGNFYIYGYTF.

The chain uses TRBV7-2 and TRBJ2-3. The CDR3 sequence is 17 residues long. CDR1 is SGHTA and CDR2 is FQGNSA in the germline V gene. The CDR3 loop is CASSFATLETSTDTQYF.

V gene TRBV29-1 combines with J gene TRBJ2-7; with no DNA, the TCRdb D assignment of TRBD2 cannot be verified. The germline V gene encodes CDR1 SQVTM and CDR2 ANQGSEA. The CDR3 is 15 amino acids. The CDR3 loop is CSVFSRLAGLYEQYF.

The rearrangement uses TRBV19 and TRBJ2-2; TCRdb indicates TRBD1, and absent DNA this call remains unverified. The CDR3 is made up of 11 amino acids. Germline V gives CDR1 LNHDA, CDR2 SQIVND (reference sequence). The CDR3 here is CASTGAGELFF.

The CDR3 spells CASSLAAYNEQFF. This chain connects TRBV7-9 to TRBJ2-1. CDR3 length: 13 residues. The germline gives CDR1 SEHNR, CDR2 FQNEAQ (reference sequence).

The chain combines TRBV19 with TRBJ1-1; checking the TCRdb D call of TRBD1 is not possible without DNA. Germline lookup yields CDR1 LNHDA and CDR2 SQIVND (reference sequence). This CDR3 is built from 13 residues. The CDR3 spells CASSIPGNTEAFF.

V and J are TRBV5-5 and TRBJ2-2; TCRdb returns TRBD1, unconfirmable since there is no DNA. The CDR3 runs to 15 residues. Germline CDR1 SGHKS, CDR2 YYEKEE (reference sequence). Here the CDR3 reads CASSLGTEITGELFF.

This chain joins TRBV12-3 or TRBV12-4 and TRBJ2-6. This CDR3 spans 15 amino acids. CDR3 amino acids: CASRFGESGANVLTF.

The chain is built from TRBV2 and TRBJ2-7. CDR1 and CDR2 from the germline V gene are SNHLY and FYNNEI. The CDR3 runs to 16 residues. The CDR3 is CASSVGFTISSYEQYF.

This chain connects TRBV5-1 to TRBJ2-2. The CDR3 is 13 amino acids. The V gene's germline CDR1 is SGHRS and CDR2 YFSETQ. CDR3 sequence: CARMRRWTGELFF.

This chain links TRBV27 with TRBJ2-1. Germline V gene data show CDR1 as MNHEY and CDR2 as SMNVEV (reference sequence). This CDR3 comprises 15 residues. The CDR3 spells CASSLGQIPYNEQFF.

The rearrangement links TRBV29-1 to TRBJ1-5. CDR1 and CDR2 from the germline V gene are SQVTM and ANQGSEA. This CDR3 comprises 12 residues. CDR3 protein: CSVEDEGRAQHF.

J is TRBJ2-3 and V is TRBV7-2; the D call of TRBD1 rests on TCRdb alone, since no DNA is present to check it. The CDR3 spans 14 residues. From germline, CDR1 is SGHTA and CDR2 FQGNSA. CDR3 in amino acids: CASSLAGVSSSQYF.

This chain connects TRBV5-5 to TRBJ2-7; absent DNA, TCRdb's TRBD1 call cannot be checked. The CDR3 length is 14 residues. The germline V gene has CDR1 SGHKS and CDR2 YYEKEE (reference sequence). This CDR3 is CASSPITGVYEQYF.

This chain uses TRBV5-6 with TRBJ2-7. CDR1 is SGHDT and CDR2 is YYEEEE in the germline V gene. The CDR3 totals 16 residues. The CDR3 reads CASSLVINGLYYEQYF.